These 15 T cell receptor beta chains originate from one sample sequenced in a study of control samples from healthy donors and cancer patients. TCRdb's copy holds only in-frame clones and misses some; the assay was immunoSEQ multiplex PCR. The sample yields 150,000 or so clones, approximately 92% seen once. Sequences were obtained from blood. These receptors were collected from a woman aged 60 to 75 in good health.

The V gene is TRBV5-5, the J gene TRBJ1-6; D call uncertain. Trimming removed 2 bases from V and 0 bases from J, with 6 bases in between. This CDR3 has 15 residues. Germline V CDR1 and CDR2: SGHKS, YYEKEE (reference sequence). The CDR3 bases are TGTGCCAGCAGCTTCGAGAGCTCCTATAATTCACCCCTCCACTTT. This translates into CASSFESSYNSPLHF.

The chain couples TRBV7-2 to TRBJ2-4; the D gene is possibly TRBD2 (7 bases). Germline V CDR1 and CDR2: SGHTA, FQGNSA. The CDR3 is made up of 15 amino acids. With 5 bases removed from V and 5 bases from J, the gap between germline ends came to 16 bases. The CDR3 region is CASSTNGRGQNIQYF. In DNA form, the CDR3 reads TGTGCCAGCAGCACCAATGGGCGGGGGCAAAACATTCAGTACTTC.

This clone was detected only once. DNA of the CDR3: TGCGCCAGCAGCGAAGGGACAAAAGAGACCCAGTACTTC. Encoded protein: CASSEGTKETQYF. The rearrangement joins TRBV5-1 to TRBJ2-5; perhaps TRBD1 as D (6 bases). The V end was cut by 4 bases, the J end by 3 bases, with 10 bases between. Germline values: CDR1 SGHRS, CDR2 YFSETQ. This CDR3 is 13 amino acids long.

V usage is TRBV21-1 and J usage is TRBJ1-2; the listed D gene, TRBD1, was not tested against the DNA. TRBV21-1 is flagged as a pseudogene. The CDR3 extends over 13 amino acids. CDR3 nucleotides: TGTGCCAGCAGCAATGACATCCCCTATGGCTACACCTTC. Its translation: CASSNDIPYGYTF.

The chain is built from TRBV4-1 and TRBJ2-7, with D unclear. Per germline, CDR1 MGHRA and CDR2 YSYEKL. V lost 0 bases and J lost 7, with 19 bases in between. CDR3 size: 16 residues. CDR3 in amino acids: CASSQEAALYASEQYF. The CDR3 coding sequence is TGCGCCAGCAGCCAAGAAGCCGCTCTATACGCATCTGAGCAGTACTTC.

The chain is built from TRBV12-3 or TRBV12-4 and TRBJ2-1; D gene ambiguous. There are 12 residues in the CDR3. The V end lost 2 bases, the J end lost 8 bases, and 7 bases lay between the germline ends. CDR3 DNA: TGTGCCAGCAGTTTAAGTGGGTATGAGCAGTTCTTC. Translation: CASSLSGYEQFF.

The V call is TRBV7-9, the J call TRBJ1-5; no definite D call. The V gene's germline CDR1 is SEHNR and CDR2 FQNEAQ (reference sequence). Trimming cost V 1 base and J 9 bases, with 10 bases left between them. This CDR3 has 13 residues. The CDR3 region is CASSLDLSRPQHF. CDR3 coding DNA: TGTGCCAGCAGCTTAGACCTGAGTAGGCCCCAGCATTTT.

The gene calls are TRBV7-2 and TRBJ1-1; 7 positions agree with TRBD1. Germline loops: CDR1 SGHTA, CDR2 FQGNSA. This CDR3 has 12 amino acids. After removal of 5 bases from V and 10 bases from J, the junction contained 7 bases not matched to a gene. The CDR3: CASSLRTGLAFF. Written as DNA, the CDR3 is TGTGCCAGCAGCCTGCGGACAGGACTAGCTTTCTTT.

The rearrangement links TRBV5-8 to TRBJ1-2; a weak D match, TRBD1 (6 bases). Germline CDR1 is SGHTS and CDR2 is YDEGEE. V shed 4 bases and J shed 7 bases, with 14 bases lying between them. The CDR3 runs to 13 residues. CDR3 nucleotide sequence: TGTGCCAGCAGCCTGACAGGCCTCCTTGGCTACACCTTC. Translation gives CASSLTGLLGYTF. Variable domain in full (rest from reference TRBV5-8 and TRBJ1-2): EAGVTQSPTHLIKTRGQQATLRCSPISGHTSVYWYQQALGLGLQFLLWYDEGEERNRGNFPPRFSGRQFPNYSSELNVNALELEDSALYLCASSLTGLLGYTFGSGTRLTVV.

The chain uses TRBV7-2 and TRBJ1-5; no clear D. The V gene lost 2 bases and the J gene lost 1 base, with 6 bases spanning the gap. This CDR3 has 14 residues. Germline lookup yields CDR1 SGHTA and CDR2 FQGNSA. CDR3 sequence: CASSLLASNQPQHF. As DNA, the CDR3 is TGTGCCAGCAGCTTATTAGCCAGCAATCAGCCCCAGCATTTT.

This sequence joins TRBV30 and TRBJ1-6; D is unclear. V was pared by 2 bases and J by 2 bases, with 10 bases between. The CDR3 is 15 residues long. Germline-derived CDR1 and CDR2 are GTSNPN and SVGIG (reference sequence). The CDR3 protein is CAWSRRSAYNSPLHF. The DNA of the CDR3 is TGTGCCTGGAGTCGGAGGAGCGCCTATAATTCACCCCTCCACTTT.

The chain is built from TRBV9 and TRBJ2-7, with TRBD1 matching over 7 bases. CDR3 size: 16 residues. V was pared by 3 bases and J by 9 bases, with 18 bases of the junction left unmatched. Germline assignment: CDR1 SGDLS and CDR2 YYNGEE. In DNA, the CDR3 is TGTGCCAGCAGCGATCAACCGGGACAGCCGGGTCTTCGGCAGTACTTC. Translating gives CASSDQPGQPGLRQYF.

This rearrangement joins TRBV5-1 to TRBJ1-1, with D possibly matching TRBD1 (5 bases). Germline loops: CDR1 SGHRS, CDR2 YFSETQ. The ends were cut back, 4 bases at V and 3 bases at J, with 22 bases in the middle. CDR3 length: 17 residues. The CDR3 sequence: CASSVSTTGLRHTEAFF. The CDR3 DNA is TGCGCCAGCAGCGTATCTACCACAGGTTTGCGGCACACTGAAGCTTTCTTT.

The CDR3 region has the DNA TGTGCCAGCACACGGAGTAGCACAGATACGCAGTATTTT. This codes for CASTRSSTDTQYF. V is TRBV9 and J is TRBJ2-3; D call uncertain. V was cut by 6 bases and J by 0 bases, with 8 bases left in between. The CDR3 spans 13 residues. Per the germline V gene, CDR1 is SGDLS and CDR2 is YYNGEE.

This chain links TRBV6-1 with TRBJ2-3; D is unresolved. The CDR3 totals 12 residues. Per germline, CDR1 MNHNS and CDR2 SASEGT. V dropped 0 bases and J dropped 14 bases, with 12 bases sitting between them. The CDR3 nucleotides read TGTGCCAGCAGTGAAGCCCGGCTTCCGTGGTATTTT. Its protein is CASSEARLPWYF.